The 27 T cell receptor beta chains given below trace back to one sample, sequenced in a study of CD8 T cells in ankylosing spondylitis. Points from the study as a whole: Blood from ankylosing spondylitis patients appeared to carry a characteristic eight-variant TCR beta motif.

Via MiXCR, TCRdb re-called the 5' RACE reads, giving one row per CDR3 protein. The data contain 750,000 to 850,000 distinct CDR3 sequences, about 10% of them singletons. These TCRs are of unknown antigen specificity. Sequenced: blood, either unsorted or a sorted T cell fraction (not recorded which). The origin of the receptors is a male donor with ankylosing spondylitis.

This clonotype was seen ten or more times. This chain links TRBV29-1 with TRBJ2-2; D tentatively fits TRBD1 or TRBD2 (6 bases each). The germline CDR1 and CDR2 sequences are SQVTM and ANQGSEA. Trimming removed 7 bases at V and 7 bases at J, with 16 bases between. This CDR3 contains 13 residues. The CDR3 loop reads CSAGGMNSGELFF. CDR3 DNA: TGCAGCGCCGGGGGCATGAATAGCGGGGAGCTGTTTTTT.

This clonotype was observed a few times. The chain has TRBV5-1 and TRBJ2-7; 9 bases fit TRBD2. The CDR3 loop spans 15 amino acids. V trimming: 4 bases; J trimming: 6 bases; junction bases outside the gene matches: 11. CDR1 is SGHRS, CDR2 YFSETQ, per germline. CDR3 bases: TGCGCCAGCAGCCCACTCGGGACTAGCTATGGCGAGCAGTACTTC. This encodes CASSPLGTSYGEQYF.

The V call is TRBV11-2, the J call TRBJ2-2; TRBD1 agrees at 9 bases. The CDR3 runs 18 residues. Germline CDR1 reads SGHAT; CDR2 reads FQNNGV. The trim removed 5 bases at V and 1 base at J, leaving 11 bases unmatched. Written as DNA, the CDR3 is TGTGCCAGCAGCCACAACCGACAGGGGGTCTTGAACACCGGGGAGCTGTTTTTT. It specifies CASSHNRQGVLNTGELFF.

This clonotype was observed a few times. The chain links TRBV6-5 to TRBJ1-2, with a tentative D call TRBD1 (5 bases). The germline gives CDR1 MNHEY, CDR2 SVGAGI. Trimming pared 4 bases from V and 7 bases from J, leaving 10 bases between. CDR3 length: 12 amino acids. CDR3 sequence (DNA): TGTGCCAGCAGTTCGACAGTAAGTGGCTACACCTTC. It yields the protein CASSSTVSGYTF.

This clonotype appeared a few times. The chain is built from TRBV20-1 and TRBJ1-2; D call uncertain. The CDR3 loop spans 11 amino acids. Germline V gene lookup returns CDR1 DFQATT and CDR2 SNEGSKA (reference sequence). V dropped 7 bases and J dropped 6 bases, with 12 bases sitting between them. The CDR3 DNA sequence: TGCAGTGGGTCGGGCAGCCATGGCTACACCTTC. Translating gives CSGSGSHGYTF.

This rearrangement joins TRBV6-1 to TRBJ1-5; D not resolved. Per germline, CDR1 MNHNS and CDR2 SASEGT. Trimming cost V 5 bases and J 0 bases, with 8 bases left between them. This CDR3 has 14 residues. CDR3 loop: CASSRSYSNQPQHF. In DNA form, the CDR3 reads TGTGCCAGCAGTAGGAGTTATAGCAATCAGCCCCAGCATTTT.

The chain employs TRBV18 and TRBJ1-5; weak D call: TRBD1 (5 bases). Germline values: CDR1 KGHSH, CDR2 LQKENI. The V end was cut by 5 bases, the J end by 5 bases, with 13 bases between. The CDR3 has 14 amino acids. CDR3 loop: CASSLQVEDQPQHF. The CDR3 DNA is TGTGCCAGCTCATTACAGGTAGAGGATCAGCCCCAGCATTTT.

This clonotype was counted only a few times. Written as DNA, the CDR3 is TGCAGTGCTCGAGGCGGACCCTATACGCAGTATTTT. It is translated as CSARGGPYTQYF. The rearrangement uses TRBV20-1 and TRBJ2-3; no reliable D call. CDR1 and CDR2 from the germline V gene are DFQATT and SNEGSKA (reference sequence). V lost 5 bases and J 7 bases, leaving 13 bases between the germline ends. The CDR3 runs 12 residues.

The table lists this clonotype with a few counts. This sequence joins TRBV20-1 and TRBJ1-5; 8 bases match TRBD1. Germline CDR1 is DFQATT and CDR2 is SNEGSKA (reference sequence). The CDR3 is 14 residues long. Trimming cost V 3 bases and J 9 bases; bases outside gene matches: 10. The CDR3 reads CSARDRAGLTPQHF. CDR3 sequence (DNA): TGCAGTGCTAGGGACAGGGCGGGGCTTACGCCCCAGCATTTT.

As concerns this clonotype: A much larger clone lies one base from this, so it may be a read error. This chain connects TRBV12-3 or TRBV12-4 to TRBJ1-1; D may be TRBD1 (5 bases). The CDR3 totals 12 residues. Trimming cost V 7 bases and J 1 base, with 7 bases left between them. CDR3 amino acids: CASITGNTEAFF. The CDR3 bases are TGTGCCAGCATCACAGGGAACACTGAAGCTTTCTTT.

This rearrangement joins TRBV12-3 or TRBV12-4 to TRBJ2-3, with 11 positions matching TRBD2. Trimming took 6 bases from V and 2 from J; bases not matched to a gene: 7. The CDR3 loop spans 16 amino acids. CDR3 loop: CASRLLAGDLTDTQYF. The CDR3 DNA reads as TGTGCCAGCAGGCTACTAGCGGGGGACCTCACAGATACGCAGTATTTT.

This clonotype was recorded many times. The chain joins TRBV20-1 to TRBJ2-1; 15 bases match TRBD2. V gave up 0 bases and J gave up 3 bases; unmatched junction bases: 0. Per germline, CDR1 DFQATT and CDR2 SNEGSKA (reference sequence). The CDR3 length is 16 residues. DNA for the CDR3: TGCAGTGCTAGAGAGGGACTAGCGGGAGGCTACAATGAGCAGTTCTTC. Translated: CSAREGLAGGYNEQFF.

This clonotype was counted between two and nine times. V gene TRBV5-1 combines with J gene TRBJ2-3, with D perhaps matching TRBD2 (5 bases). The germline V gene has CDR1 SGHRS and CDR2 YFSETQ. V was trimmed by 0 bases and J by 3 bases, leaving 20 bases between them. The CDR3 extends over 18 amino acids. CDR3 residues: CASSLGRRSRGWTDTQYF. The CDR3 coding sequence is TGCGCCAGCAGCTTGGGCAGGCGAAGCCGAGGGTGGACAGATACGCAGTATTTT.

V is TRBV10-3 and J is TRBJ1-4; D remains unclear. The germline CDR1 and CDR2 sequences are ENHRY and SYGVKD. V dropped 3 bases and J dropped 4 bases, with 3 bases sitting between them. This CDR3 comprises 12 residues. The CDR3 spells CAISDGNEKLFF. The CDR3 coding sequence is TGTGCCATCAGTGATGGTAATGAAAAACTGTTTTTT.

This clonotype was recorded many times. This chain uses TRBV5-5 with TRBJ2-3; D is undetermined. Between the trimmed V and J ends, which lost 0 bases and 1 base, there was a span of 9 bases. This CDR3 region has 15 residues. The V gene's germline CDR1 is SGHKS and CDR2 YYEKEE (reference sequence). The CDR3 protein is CASSLVRAGTDTQYF. Here the CDR3 DNA reads TGTGCCAGCAGCTTGGTAAGGGCGGGCACAGATACGCAGTATTTT.

The chain employs TRBV20-1 and TRBJ2-7, with TRBD1 matching over 7 bases. The CDR3 has 14 amino acids. Trimming took 6 bases from V and 0 from J; bases not matched to a gene: 8. Per germline, CDR1 DFQATT and CDR2 SNEGSKA (reference sequence). The CDR3 loop reads CSAENYRGSYEQYF. In DNA form, the CDR3 reads TGCAGTGCGGAGAACTACAGGGGCTCCTACGAGCAGTACTTC.

Ten or more counts support this clonotype. CDR3 protein: CSVVAGGVYEQYF. CDR3 DNA sequence: TGCAGCGTTGTTGCAGGAGGGGTGTACGAGCAGTACTTC. This chain links TRBV29-1 with TRBJ2-7; the D gene is possibly TRBD2 (6 bases). There are 13 residues in the CDR3. Germline CDR1 SQVTM, CDR2 ANQGSEA. The V and J ends lost 4 bases and 4 bases respectively, with 14 bases between them.

This clonotype has just a few counts. The chain employs TRBV27 and TRBJ2-2, with 8 bases aligning to TRBD1. The CDR3 has 17 residues. J was trimmed by 1 base and V by 4 bases; bases with no gene match: 8. Germline V gene sequence: CDR1 MNHEY, CDR2 SMNVEV (reference sequence). The CDR3 nucleotides read TGTGCCAGCAGTTCTCCCGACAGGGGAGAGAACACCGGGGAGCTGTTTTTT. This gives the protein CASSSPDRGENTGELFF.

This clonotype was detected only a few times. CDR3 bases: TGCGCCAGCAGCTTGATTAGCAGCGCCTACAATGAGCAGTTCTTC. This translates into CASSLISSAYNEQFF. The rearrangement links TRBV5-1 to TRBJ2-1, with D unclear. The germline V gene has CDR1 SGHRS and CDR2 YFSETQ. V was pared by 1 base and J by 2 bases, with 10 bases between. The CDR3 totals 15 residues. The whole variable domain, remainder taken from reference TRBV5-1 and TRBJ2-1, is KAGVTQTPRYLIKTRGQQVTLSCSPISGHRSVSWYQQTPGQGLQFLFEYFSETQRNKGNFPGRFSGRQFSNSRSEMNVSTLELGDSALYLCASSLISSAYNEQFFGPGTRLTVL.

This clonotype occurred a few times. This chain uses TRBV24-1 with TRBJ2-3; D perhaps matches TRBD2 (6 bases). Germline CDR1 KGHDR, CDR2 SFDVKD. The CDR3 covers 11 residues. Trimming shortened V by 5 bases and J by 9 bases, and 8 bases separated the two germline ends. CDR3 nucleotide sequence: TGTGCCACCAGTGGGAGGGAGACGCAGTATTTT. It encodes CATSGRETQYF.

The chain is built from TRBV28 and TRBJ2-7; a weak D match, TRBD2 (5 bases). V lost 6 bases, J lost 6 bases, and 15 bases lay in between. The CDR3 spans 13 residues. Germline V lookup: CDR1 MDHEN, CDR2 SYDVKM. The DNA for the CDR3 is TGTGCCAGCAGCCATCAGGTTGAGGGCGAGCAGTACTTC. It specifies CASSHQVEGEQYF. Based on the CDR3 plus reference TRBV28 and TRBJ2-7, the full variable domain is DVKVTQSSRYLVKRTGEKVFLECVQDMDHENMFWYRQDPGLGLRLIYFSYDVKMKEKGDIPEGYSVSREKKERFSLILESASTNQTSMYLCASSHQVEGEQYFGPGTRLTVT.

This clonotype was observed a few times. The CDR3 loop is CASSSSDQRRQYF. The DNA for the CDR3 is TGTGCCAGTAGTTCCTCCGATCAGCGGAGGCAGTACTTC. The rearrangement joins TRBV19 to TRBJ2-7; maybe TRBD2 (5 bases). Germline V gene data show CDR1 as LNHDA and CDR2 as SQIVND (reference sequence). The CDR3 consists of 13 residues. V gave up 5 bases and J gave up 9 bases, with 17 bases separating them.

This clonotype was detected only a few times. The V gene is TRBV20-1, the J gene TRBJ2-3, with TRBD2 matching 7 bases. Germline trimming cut 0 bases from V and 4 bases from J; bases unmatched to any gene: 7. CDR1 and CDR2 (germline): DFQATT, SNEGSKA (reference sequence). The CDR3 is 15 amino acids. The CDR3 region is CSARDPIAGPDTQYF. For the CDR3, the DNA is TGCAGTGCTAGAGATCCCATAGCGGGCCCAGATACGCAGTATTTT.

The sample holds a few counts of this clonotype. The CDR3 region has the DNA TGTGCCATCAGCCAGACCACCTACTCCTACGAGCAGTACTTC. Amino acids: CAISQTTYSYEQYF. The J gene is TRBJ2-7, the V gene TRBV10-3; D remains ambiguous. Germline CDR1 reads ENHRY; CDR2 reads SYGVKD. The CDR3 consists of 14 residues. The V end was cut by 6 bases, the J end by 0 bases, with 12 bases between.

There are a few counts of this clonotype. This chain joins TRBV24-1 and TRBJ2-1; 12 nucleotides match TRBD1. The V gene's germline CDR1 is KGHDR and CDR2 SFDVKD. J lost 9 bases, V lost 2 bases, and 7 bases had no gene match. The CDR3 contains 16 residues. CDR3 DNA sequence: TGTGCCACCAGTGATTCTCCGGGACAGGGGGCTGGTGAGCAGTTCTTC. Residues: CATSDSPGQGAGEQFF.

This chain uses TRBV7-8 with TRBJ2-3; 8 nucleotides match TRBD2. This CDR3 region has 15 residues. Looked up from germline, CDR1 is SGHVS and CDR2 is FQNEAQ. V lost 5 bases and J lost 9; bases outside the gene matches: 13. The CDR3 region is CASSPRETSDMTQYF. CDR3 bases: TGTGCCAGCAGCCCCCGTGAGACTAGCGATATGACGCAGTATTTT.

The chain is built from TRBV3-1 and TRBJ2-1; 8 bases fit TRBD2. Unmatched junction bases numbered 11, after V lost 5 bases and J lost 11 bases. The CDR3 covers 14 residues. Germline CDR1 and CDR2: LGHDT and YNNKEL (reference sequence). CDR3 sequence reads: CASSVPGLVSKQFF. The CDR3 nucleotides read TGTGCCAGCAGCGTTCCGGGACTAGTCTCCAAGCAGTTCTTC.